Below are 20 T cell receptor beta chains sequenced from a single sample in a study of PD-L1 blockade in urothelial cancer. Time point meaning: pretreatment peripheral blood. Using immunoSEQ multiplex PCR, the repertoire was profiled, and TCRdb retains in-frame clones only, with some absent. The profile shows tens of thousands of clones, roughly 89% of them singletons. The material was PBMCs, obtained around atezolizumab (anti-PD-L1) treatment. Receptors were obtained from a man aged 60-69 years with urothelial cancer.

The CDR3 bases are TGTGCCAGCAGCTTAGTAGGGGTTAGCACAGATACGCAGTATTTT. Protein product: CASSLVGVSTDTQYF. This rearrangement joins TRBV11-2 to TRBJ2-3; D perhaps matches TRBD1 (5 bases). V lost 1 base to trimming and J lost 0 bases, with 8 bases between them. Germline V gene sequence: CDR1 SGHAT, CDR2 FQNNGV. CDR3 length: 15 residues.

The chain combines TRBV6-6 with TRBJ2-1, with 8 nucleotides matching TRBD2. CDR1 and CDR2 (germline): MNHNY, SVGAGI (reference sequence). CDR3 size: 11 residues. Germline trimming cut 5 bases from V and 10 bases from J; bases unmatched to any gene: 1. CDR3 DNA sequence: TGTGCCAGCAGTCGGACTAGCGAGCAGTTCTTC. Its protein product is CASSRTSEQFF.

This chain connects TRBV6-1 to TRBJ2-3, with 13 positions matching TRBD2. The CDR3 is 16 amino acids. The junction had 1 base not matched to a gene; V was cut back by 4 bases and J by 0 bases. Germline V lookup: CDR1 MNHNS, CDR2 SASEGT. The CDR3 DNA is TGTGCCAGCAGTGTGGGACTAGCGGGAAGCACAGATACGCAGTATTTT. This codes for CASSVGLAGSTDTQYF.

The chain couples TRBV5-6 to TRBJ1-6; D call uncertain. CDR1 and CDR2 (germline): SGHDT, YYEEEE. The V end was cut by 4 bases, the J end by 0 bases, with 14 bases between. The CDR3 has 17 residues. CDR3 sequence reads: CASSEGRAGSYNSPLHF. Here the CDR3 DNA reads TGTGCCAGCAGCGAAGGACGGGCGGGCTCCTATAATTCACCCCTCCACTTT.

This clone was seen only once. V gene TRBV4-3 combines with J gene TRBJ2-1, with 8 bases aligning to TRBD2. The germline CDR1 and CDR2 sequences are LGHNA and YSLEER. CDR3 length: 15 residues. Losses at the gene ends were 0 bases for V and 9 bases for J; bases not matched to a gene: 7. CDR3 region: CASSQEPSGLGEQFF. The CDR3 DNA is TGCGCCAGCAGCCAAGAGCCTAGCGGGTTGGGTGAGCAGTTCTTC.

Remarks on this clone: This sample includes further DNA sequences coding for the same CDR3. This chain joins TRBV18 and TRBJ1-5; D is undetermined. Germline values: CDR1 KGHSH, CDR2 LQKENI. V lost 1 base and J 2 bases, leaving 9 bases between the germline ends. The CDR3 consists of 15 residues. CDR3 loop: CASSPRGDGNQPQHF. The CDR3 nucleotides are TGTGCCAGCTCACCACGGGGAGATGGCAATCAGCCCCAGCATTTT.

This chain connects TRBV28 to TRBJ2-7; D is undetermined. Germline loops: CDR1 MDHEN, CDR2 SYDVKM. CDR3 length: 13 residues. The V gene lost 3 bases and the J gene lost 0 bases, with 6 bases spanning the gap. The CDR3 region is CASSFQYSYEQYF. The CDR3, as DNA: TGTGCCAGCAGTTTTCAGTACTCCTACGAGCAGTACTTC.

This clone was seen a single time. The chain has TRBV30 and TRBJ2-5, with 14 bases lining up with TRBD2. Germline V gene lookup returns CDR1 GTSNPN and CDR2 SVGIG (reference sequence). The J segment lost 5 bases and the V segment lost 2 bases, leaving 4 bases of the junction unmatched. This CDR3 is built from 15 residues. The CDR3 spells CAWSTGTSGGETQYF. CDR3 DNA sequence: TGTGCCTGGAGTACGGGGACTAGCGGGGGTGAGACCCAGTACTTC.

The chain combines TRBV4-3 with TRBJ1-2; the D gene is possibly TRBD1 (6 bases). The length of the CDR3 is 15 residues. Trimming took off 2 bases at V and 1 base at J, with 11 bases between the two ends. Germline loops: CDR1 LGHNA, CDR2 YSLEER. The CDR3: CASSQTWTDNYGYTF. The CDR3 DNA reads as TGCGCCAGCAGCCAAACCTGGACAGATAACTATGGCTACACCTTC.

The chain links TRBV5-6 to TRBJ2-7, with 10 bases fitting TRBD1. Looked up from germline, CDR1 is SGHDT and CDR2 is YYEEEE. The CDR3 consists of 14 residues. The J segment lost 4 bases and the V segment lost 4 bases, leaving 5 bases of the junction unmatched. DNA for the CDR3: TGTGCCAGCAGCCCGGGACAGGGGAATTACGAGCAGTACTTC. Translating gives CASSPGQGNYEQYF.

The table lists this clone with a few counts. This chain links TRBV5-6 with TRBJ2-5; TRBD1 matches 7 bases. The V and J ends lost 4 bases and 4 bases, in that order; junction bases with no gene match: 13. Looked up from germline, CDR1 is SGHDT and CDR2 is YYEEEE. The CDR3 covers 16 residues. In nucleotides, the CDR3 is TGTGCCAGCAGCGCTCGAGGAAAGGGGGCAGGAGAGACCCAGTACTTC. This codes for CASSARGKGAGETQYF.

The genes are TRBV28 and TRBJ2-3, with TRBD2 matching over 12 bases. V lost 5 bases to trimming and J lost 5 bases; unmatched junction nucleotides: 5. This CDR3 is 15 amino acids long. The germline V gene has CDR1 MDHEN and CDR2 SYDVKM. CDR3 coding DNA: TGTGCCAGCAGTCCCTCTAGCGGGAGGGAAGATACGCAGTATTTT. This codes for CASSPSSGREDTQYF. Combining the CDR3 with reference TRBV28 and TRBJ2-3 gives the whole variable domain DVKVTQSSRYLVKRTGEKVFLECVQDMDHENMFWYRQDPGLGLRLIYFSYDVKMKEKGDIPEGYSVSREKKERFSLILESASTNQTSMYLCASSPSSGREDTQYFGPGTRLTVL.

This chain joins TRBV28 and TRBJ2-5, with 8 bases that match TRBD1. The germline gives CDR1 MDHEN, CDR2 SYDVKM. With 10 bases clipped from V and 5 bases from J, the junction kept 9 bases outside the gene matches. The CDR3 extends over 13 amino acids. CDR3 sequence reads: CATTGGGKETQYF. CDR3 in DNA: TGTGCCACCACAGGGGGAGGAAAGGAGACCCAGTACTTC.

This sequence joins TRBV5-1 and TRBJ2-7; 9 bases match TRBD1. This CDR3 region has 14 residues. Germline V gene lookup returns CDR1 SGHRS and CDR2 YFSETQ. With V trimmed by 4 bases and J by 3 bases, 5 bases remained unmatched. CDR3 residues: CASSTGQGNYEQYF. Here the CDR3 DNA reads TGCGCCAGCAGCACCGGACAGGGGAACTACGAGCAGTACTTC.

V and J are TRBV7-3 and TRBJ2-3; 9 bases line up with TRBD2. Per the germline V gene, CDR1 is SGHTA and CDR2 is FQGTGA. The J segment lost 5 bases and the V segment lost 1 base, leaving 4 bases of the junction unmatched. The CDR3 runs 15 residues. The CDR3 DNA follows: TGTGCCAGCAGCTTAAGCGGGGGGGCCGGAGATACGCAGTATTTT. Residues: CASSLSGGAGDTQYF.

The chain uses TRBV4-2 and TRBJ1-4, with D maybe TRBD1 (6 bases). Per germline, CDR1 LGHNA and CDR2 YNFKEQ. The ends were cut back, 1 base at V and 8 bases at J, with 11 bases in the middle. CDR3 length equals 14 residues. CDR3 nucleotide sequence: TGTGCCAGCAGCCAAGGCCCAGGGGAAGAAAAACTGTTTTTT. Amino acid sequence: CASSQGPGEEKLFF.

The chain uses TRBV19 and TRBJ1-1; possible D gene TRBD1, 6 bases. Germline lookup yields CDR1 LNHDA and CDR2 SQIVND (reference sequence). There are 15 residues in the CDR3. With 3 bases removed from V and 1 base from J, the gap between germline ends came to 12 bases. The CDR3 sequence: CASSMERGWNTEAFF. CDR3 nucleotides: TGTGCCAGTAGTATGGAGAGGGGGTGGAACACTGAAGCTTTCTTT.

The chain carries TRBV5-1 and TRBJ2-6; a possible D gene is TRBD2 (6 bases). V lost 3 bases and J 4 bases, leaving 20 bases between the germline ends. Per the germline V gene, CDR1 is SGHRS and CDR2 is YFSETQ. The CDR3 is 18 amino acids. The CDR3 nucleotides are TGCGCCAGCAGCTCCGGGACTGGACTCCCCTCCGGGGCCAACGTCCTGACTTTC. Protein product: CASSSGTGLPSGANVLTF.

V is TRBV7-8 and J is TRBJ2-2; 10 bases match TRBD2. CDR3 length equals 15 residues. V shed 4 bases, J shed 4 bases, and the junction held 3 bases outside the gene matches. Germline CDR1 and CDR2: SGHVS and FQNEAQ. DNA for the CDR3: TGTGCCAGCAGCTCGGGACTAGCGACCACCGGGGAGCTGTTTTTT. The encoded protein is CASSSGLATTGELFF.

J is TRBJ2-7 and V is TRBV19; 9 bases fit TRBD1. V dropped 5 bases and J dropped 1; count of bases not matched to a gene: 9. Germline-derived CDR1 and CDR2 are LNHDA and SQIVND (reference sequence). This CDR3 spans 16 amino acids. The DNA for the CDR3 is TGTGCCAGTAGTTCCCCGGGACAGGGCCCTTCCTACGAGCAGTACTTC. Translating it yields CASSSPGQGPSYEQYF.